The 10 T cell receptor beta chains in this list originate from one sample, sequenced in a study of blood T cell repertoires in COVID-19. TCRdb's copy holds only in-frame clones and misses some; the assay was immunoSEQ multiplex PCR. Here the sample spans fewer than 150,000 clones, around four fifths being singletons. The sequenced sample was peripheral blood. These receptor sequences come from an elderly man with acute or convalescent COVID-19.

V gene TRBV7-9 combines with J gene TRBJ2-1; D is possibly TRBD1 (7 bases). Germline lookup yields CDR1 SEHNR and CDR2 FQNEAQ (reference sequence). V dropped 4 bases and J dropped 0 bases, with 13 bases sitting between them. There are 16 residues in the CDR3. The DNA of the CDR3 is TGTGCCAGCAGCTCCCCCCAGGGGGGCTCCTACAATGAGCAGTTCTTC. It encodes CASSSPQGGSYNEQFF.

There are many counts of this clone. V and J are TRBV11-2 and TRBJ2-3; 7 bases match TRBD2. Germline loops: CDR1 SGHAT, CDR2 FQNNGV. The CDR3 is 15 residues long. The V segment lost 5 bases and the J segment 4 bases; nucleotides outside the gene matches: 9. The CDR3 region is CASSLRWEGADTQYF. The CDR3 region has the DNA TGTGCCAGCAGCCTCCGATGGGAGGGTGCAGATACGCAGTATTTT.

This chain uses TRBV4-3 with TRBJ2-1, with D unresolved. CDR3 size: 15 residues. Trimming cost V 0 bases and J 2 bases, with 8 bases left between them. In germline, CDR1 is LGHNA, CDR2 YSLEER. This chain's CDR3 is CASSQDNNAYNEQFF. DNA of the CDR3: TGCGCCAGCAGCCAAGATAACAATGCCTACAATGAGCAGTTCTTC.

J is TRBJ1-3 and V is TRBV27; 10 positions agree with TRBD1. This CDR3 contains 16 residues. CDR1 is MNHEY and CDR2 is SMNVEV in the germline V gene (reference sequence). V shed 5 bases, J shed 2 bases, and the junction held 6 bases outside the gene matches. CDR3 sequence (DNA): TGTGCCAGCAGTCGGACAGGGGGGCTACCTGGAAACACCATATATTTT. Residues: CASSRTGGLPGNTIYF.

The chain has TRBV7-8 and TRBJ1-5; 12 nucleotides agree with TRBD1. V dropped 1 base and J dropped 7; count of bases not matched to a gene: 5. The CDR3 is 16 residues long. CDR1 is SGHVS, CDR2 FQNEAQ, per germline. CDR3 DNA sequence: TGTGCCAGCAGCTTAGTGGGACAGGGGGCGAGACAGCCCCAGCATTTT. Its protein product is CASSLVGQGARQPQHF.

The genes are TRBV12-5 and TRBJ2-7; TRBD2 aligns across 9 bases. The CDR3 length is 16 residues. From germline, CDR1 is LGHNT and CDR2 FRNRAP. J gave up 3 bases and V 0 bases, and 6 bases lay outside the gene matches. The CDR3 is CASGLVSGGKGYEQYF. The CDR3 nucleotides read TGTGCTAGTGGTTTGGTAAGCGGGGGGAAGGGCTACGAGCAGTACTTC.

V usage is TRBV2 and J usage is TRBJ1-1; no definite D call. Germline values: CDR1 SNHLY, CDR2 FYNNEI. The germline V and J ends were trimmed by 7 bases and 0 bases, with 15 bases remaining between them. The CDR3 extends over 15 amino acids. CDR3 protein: CASNSLGRVNTEAFF. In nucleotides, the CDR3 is TGTGCCAGCAATTCGTTGGGCCGCGTGAACACTGAAGCTTTCTTT.

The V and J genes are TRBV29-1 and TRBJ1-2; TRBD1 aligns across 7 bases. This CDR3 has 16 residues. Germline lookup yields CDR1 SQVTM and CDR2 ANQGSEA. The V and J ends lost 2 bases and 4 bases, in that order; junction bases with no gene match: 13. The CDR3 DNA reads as TGCAGCGTTGAAACCTACGGGAGAGGGGGCGCCTATGGCTACACCTTC. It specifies CSVETYGRGGAYGYTF.

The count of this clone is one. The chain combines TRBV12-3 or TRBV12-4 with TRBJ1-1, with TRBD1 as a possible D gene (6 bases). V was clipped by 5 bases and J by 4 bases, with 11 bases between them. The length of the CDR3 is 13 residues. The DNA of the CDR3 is TGTGCCAGCAGTAAGGGGGTATTCACTGAAGCTTTCTTT. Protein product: CASSKGVFTEAFF.

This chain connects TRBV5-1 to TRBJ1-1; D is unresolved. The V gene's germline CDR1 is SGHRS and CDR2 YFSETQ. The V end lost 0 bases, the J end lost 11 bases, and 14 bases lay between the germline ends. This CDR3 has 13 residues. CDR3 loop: CASSLAPLLEAFF. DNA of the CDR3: TGCGCCAGCAGCTTGGCCCCCCTTTTGGAGGCTTTCTTT.